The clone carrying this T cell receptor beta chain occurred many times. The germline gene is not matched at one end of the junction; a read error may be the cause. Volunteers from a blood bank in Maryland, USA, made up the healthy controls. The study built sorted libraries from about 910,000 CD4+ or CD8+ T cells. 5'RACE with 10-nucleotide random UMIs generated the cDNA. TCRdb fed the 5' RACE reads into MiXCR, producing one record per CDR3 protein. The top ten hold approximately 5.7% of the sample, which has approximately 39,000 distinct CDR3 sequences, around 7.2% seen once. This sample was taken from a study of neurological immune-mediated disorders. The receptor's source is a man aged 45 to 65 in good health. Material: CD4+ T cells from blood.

The CDR3 sequence is CASSSGLASVF. CDR3 coding DNA: TGTGCCAGCAGCTCAGGACTAGCGTCAGTCTTC. The rearrangement links TRBV7-9 to TRBJ2-7, with TRBD2 identical over 9 bases. The CDR3 loop spans 11 amino acids. Germline V lookup: CDR1 SEHNR, CDR2 FQNEAQ (reference sequence).